These 18 T cell receptor beta chains were sequenced from one sample in a study of T cell responses to AZD1222 COVID-19 vaccine. Clones were sequenced by immunoSEQ multiplex PCR, and TCRdb holds only the in-frame ones, with some missing. The sample contains over 110,000 clones, 85% to 95% of which appear only once. Sequencing was performed on peripheral blood, taken after recovery from COVID-19. Every receptor here comes from an adult who had recovered from COVID-19.

V and J are TRBV10-3 and TRBJ2-1, with a tentative D call TRBD1 (5 bases). Germline CDR1 ENHRY, CDR2 SYGVKD. This CDR3 spans 17 amino acids. Trimming took off 3 bases at V and 1 base at J, with 16 bases between the two ends. In DNA, the CDR3 is TGTGCCATCAGTGAAACCCTCGACAGAGTATCCTACAATGAGCAGTTCTTC. Amino acid sequence: CAISETLDRVSYNEQFF.

The genes are TRBV12-3 or TRBV12-4 and TRBJ1-3; the D is unclear. The CDR3 is 12 amino acids. Trimming stripped 6 bases from V and 2 bases from J, with 5 bases between. The CDR3 reads CASSRAGNTIYF. CDR3 DNA sequence: TGTGCCAGCAGCCGAGCTGGAAACACCATATATTTT.

This clone was picked up one time. This sequence joins TRBV15 and TRBJ1-2, with D maybe TRBD1 (5 bases). The V end was cut by 5 bases, the J end by 3 bases, with 16 bases between. The CDR3 sequence is 15 residues long. Germline V gene data show CDR1 as LNHNV and CDR2 as YYDKDF (reference sequence). CDR3 residues: CATSPWGVPDYGYTF. For the CDR3, the DNA is TGTGCCACCAGCCCATGGGGGGTCCCTGACTATGGCTACACCTTC.

The V call is TRBV28, the J call TRBJ1-2; no firm D call. The CDR3 spans 12 residues. With 3 bases removed from V and 8 bases from J, the gap between germline ends came to 10 bases. Germline V lookup: CDR1 MDHEN, CDR2 SYDVKM. As DNA, the CDR3 is TGTGCCAGCAGTTTTATCGGGGTGGGCTACACCTTC. Its protein is CASSFIGVGYTF.

This sequence joins TRBV4-1 and TRBJ1-6; 7 nucleotides agree with TRBD1. Per germline, CDR1 MGHRA and CDR2 YSYEKL. This CDR3 contains 18 residues. J gave up 0 bases and V 1 base, and 6 bases lay outside the gene matches. In DNA form, the CDR3 reads TGCGCCAGCAGCCAAGTGAAGGGGGCAAGCTCCTATAATTCACCCCTCCACTTT. This encodes CASSQVKGASSYNSPLHF.

The chain has TRBV9 and TRBJ2-2; 12 bases are a match to TRBD2. The germline V gene encodes CDR1 SGDLS and CDR2 YYNGEE. The junction had 8 bases not matched to a gene; V was cut back by 3 bases and J by 8 bases. This CDR3 has 16 amino acids. The DNA of the CDR3 is TGTGCCAGCAGCGCGACTAGCGGGAGCCAAACGGGGGAGCTGTTTTTT. Translation gives CASSATSGSQTGELFF.

The genes are TRBV25-1 and TRBJ2-2; D is ambiguous. Trimming took off 5 bases at V and 0 bases at J, with 10 bases between the two ends. The CDR3 length is 15 residues. Germline CDR1 MGHDK, CDR2 SYGVNS. CDR3 loop: CASSPSSANTGELFF. DNA of the CDR3: TGTGCCAGCAGTCCCTCTTCGGCGAACACCGGGGAGCTGTTTTTT.

This rearrangement joins TRBV10-2 to TRBJ1-1; 7 bases match TRBD1. V was pared by 6 bases and J by 0 bases, with 4 bases of the junction left unmatched. CDR1 and CDR2 (germline): WSHSY, SAAADI. The CDR3 length is 14 residues. The CDR3 sequence: CASSTQGLNTEAFF. The DNA of the CDR3 is TGCGCCAGCAGCACACAGGGGTTGAACACTGAAGCTTTCTTT.

This rearrangement joins TRBV5-6 to TRBJ1-6, with 7 bases lining up with TRBD1. The length of the CDR3 is 15 residues. Trimming took 1 base from V and 7 from J; bases not matched to a gene: 5. Germline-derived CDR1 and CDR2 are SGHDT and YYEEEE. The CDR3 DNA is TGTGCCAGCAGCTTGCCGAGGGGGCGAAATTCACCCCTCCACTTT. It encodes CASSLPRGRNSPLHF.

The rearrangement joins TRBV28 to TRBJ1-6, with 8 bases matching TRBD1. This CDR3 is built from 14 residues. Germline V gene lookup returns CDR1 MDHEN and CDR2 SYDVKM. The trim removed 5 bases at V and 10 bases at J, leaving 7 bases unmatched. The chain's CDR3 is CASSGTGLGSPLHF. Here the CDR3 DNA reads TGTGCCAGCAGTGGGACAGGCTTGGGGTCACCCCTCCACTTT.

V usage is TRBV30 and J usage is TRBJ2-7; 10 bases align to TRBD1. V was clipped by 1 base and J by 4 bases; unmatched bases: 4. The CDR3 loop spans 14 amino acids. Germline assignment: CDR1 GTSNPN and CDR2 SVGIG (reference sequence). In DNA, the CDR3 is TGTGCCTGGAGTGCAGGGGACAGGGGTTACGAGCAGTACTTC. Translated, it gives CAWSAGDRGYEQYF.

This chain connects TRBV27 to TRBJ2-2; the match to TRBD2 covers 13 bases. Looked up from germline, CDR1 is MNHEY and CDR2 is SMNVEV (reference sequence). This CDR3 region has 16 residues. V shed 5 bases, J shed 4 bases, and the junction held 4 bases outside the gene matches. The CDR3 loop reads CASSGGLAGITGELFF. CDR3 coding DNA: TGTGCCAGCAGTGGGGGACTAGCGGGAATCACCGGGGAGCTGTTTTTT.

This chain links TRBV27 with TRBJ2-7; the match to TRBD2 covers 9 bases. Germline lookup yields CDR1 MNHEY and CDR2 SMNVEV (reference sequence). CDR3 length: 13 residues. V lost 5 bases, J lost 4 bases, and 3 bases stayed unmatched. The CDR3 is CASSIAGAYEQYF. CDR3 nucleotides: TGTGCCAGCAGTATAGCGGGAGCTTACGAGCAGTACTTC.

This chain connects TRBV29-1 to TRBJ2-7; 8 nucleotides agree with TRBD1. The junction had 3 bases not matched to a gene; V was cut back by 5 bases and J by 3 bases. Germline V gene lookup returns CDR1 SQVTM and CDR2 ANQGSEA. CDR3 length equals 12 residues. CDR3 sequence (DNA): TGCAGCGTTAGGACAGGGAGCTACGAGCAGTACTTC. Translation gives CSVRTGSYEQYF.

The chain employs TRBV15 and TRBJ1-1, with a possible D match to TRBD1 (5 bases). Trimming removed 0 bases at V and 6 bases at J, with 11 bases between. CDR3 length: 14 residues. Germline values: CDR1 LNHNV, CDR2 YYDKDF (reference sequence). DNA for the CDR3: TGTGCCACCAGCAGAGATGAGGGGTTCGCTGAAGCTTTCTTT. Translated: CATSRDEGFAEAFF. Full variable domain (outside the CDR3, taken from reference TRBV15 and TRBJ1-1): DAMVIQNPRYQVTQFGKPVTLSCSQTLNHNVMYWYQQKSSQAPKLLFHYYDKDFNNEADTPDNFQSRRPNTSFCFLDIRSPGLGDTAMYLCATSRDEGFAEAFFGQGTRLTVV.

The J gene is TRBJ1-6, the V gene TRBV28, with 9 bases identical to TRBD1. Per germline, CDR1 MDHEN and CDR2 SYDVKM. This CDR3 spans 16 amino acids. Trimming took 6 bases from V and 1 from J; bases not matched to a gene: 4. DNA for the CDR3: TGTGCCAGCAGCCTGGACAGGGGTTCCTATAATTCACCCCTCCACTTT. Residues: CASSLDRGSYNSPLHF.

The CDR3 protein is CASSSRTSGANEQFF. CDR3 in DNA: TGTGCCAGCAGCTCGAGGACTAGCGGGGCCAATGAGCAGTTCTTC. This rearrangement joins TRBV7-2 to TRBJ2-1; 12 nucleotides agree with TRBD2. V gave up 4 bases and J gave up 6 bases; unmatched junction bases: 4. The CDR3 has 15 residues. Germline CDR1 is SGHTA and CDR2 is FQGNSA.

The chain recombines TRBV28 with TRBJ2-7; D may correspond to TRBD1 or TRBD2 (6 bases each). The V gene's germline CDR1 is MDHEN and CDR2 SYDVKM. The CDR3 extends over 14 amino acids. V dropped 6 bases and J dropped 3 bases, with 15 bases sitting between them. The CDR3 reads CASRSGEVGYEQYF. CDR3 bases: TGTGCCAGCAGATCAGGGGAGGTTGGCTACGAGCAGTACTTC.